The 7 T cell receptor beta chains presented below share a single source sample, sequenced in a study of blood T cell repertoires in COVID-19. TCRdb's copy holds only in-frame clones and misses some; the assay was immunoSEQ multiplex PCR. The table includes fewer than 450,000 clones, about 89% detected once. The material sequenced was peripheral blood. The receptors were gathered from a woman between 45 and 60 years old with COVID-19, enrolled during active disease.

The chain employs TRBV5-1 and TRBJ2-1; TRBD1 agrees at 10 bases. Germline CDR1 is SGHRS and CDR2 is YFSETQ. This CDR3 has 16 residues. V shed 1 base and J 6 bases; nucleotides not matched to a gene: 7. The CDR3 DNA reads TGCGCCAGCAGCTTGTTTCAGGGACAGGGGACCAATGAGCAGTTCTTC. It is translated as CASSLFQGQGTNEQFF.

The genes are TRBV7-2 and TRBJ1-1; 7 nucleotides agree with TRBD1. The germline gives CDR1 SGHTA, CDR2 FQGNSA. With 1 base clipped from V and 4 bases from J, the junction kept 6 bases outside the gene matches. The CDR3 covers 15 residues. In nucleotides, the CDR3 is TGTGCCAGCAGCTTAGACAGGGGATTGGGCACTGAAGCTTTCTTT. It codes for CASSLDRGLGTEAFF.

The gene calls are TRBV7-5 and TRBJ1-4; the table assigns TRBD1, which was not confirmed against the DNA. TRBV7-5 is annotated as a pseudogene. The CDR3 length is 17 residues. Written as DNA, the CDR3 is TGTGTCAGAAGCTTCTATAAGTCGGACAGGCGTTTCCAAAAACTGTTTTTT. It specifies CVRSFYKSDRRFQKLFF.

This clone has only a few counts. The V call is TRBV13, the J call TRBJ2-2; tentatively, D is TRBD1 (6 bases). V lost 5 bases and J lost 2, with 12 bases in between. Germline CDR1 reads PRHDT; CDR2 reads FYEKMQ (reference sequence). This CDR3 spans 15 amino acids. The CDR3 nucleotides read TGTGCCAGCAGCCTCGGGACACTAAACACCGGGGAGCTGTTTTTT. Its translation is CASSLGTLNTGELFF.

V and J are TRBV11-2 and TRBJ1-6; 8 bases align to TRBD1. This CDR3 spans 16 amino acids. The V gene end was trimmed by 4 bases and the J gene end by 9 bases; junction bases not matched to a gene: 11. Per the germline V gene, CDR1 is SGHAT and CDR2 is FQNNGV. The CDR3 loop reads CASSSPSGQGGSPLHF. The CDR3 region has the DNA TGTGCCAGCAGCTCGCCCTCAGGACAGGGCGGTTCACCCCTCCACTTT.

The chain recombines TRBV3-1 (or the pseudogene TRBV3-2) with TRBJ1-4; TRBD1 agrees at 8 bases. V lost 4 bases and J lost 2; bases outside the gene matches: 12. The CDR3 covers 18 residues. Germline V gene sequence: CDR1 LGHDT, CDR2 YNNKEL (reference sequence). CDR3: CASSPRVQGAYTNEKLFF. CDR3 nucleotide sequence: TGTGCCAGCAGCCCTCGTGTGCAGGGGGCGTATACTAATGAAAAACTGTTTTTT.

V and J are TRBV28 and TRBJ2-5; D might be TRBD1 (5 bases). The CDR3 is made up of 15 amino acids. Trimming removed 5 bases at V and 1 base at J, with 14 bases between. Per the germline V gene, CDR1 is MDHEN and CDR2 is SYDVKM. CDR3 loop: CASSLYRNSQETQYF. The CDR3 nucleotides are TGTGCCAGCAGTCTCTACAGGAACTCCCAAGAGACCCAGTACTTC.